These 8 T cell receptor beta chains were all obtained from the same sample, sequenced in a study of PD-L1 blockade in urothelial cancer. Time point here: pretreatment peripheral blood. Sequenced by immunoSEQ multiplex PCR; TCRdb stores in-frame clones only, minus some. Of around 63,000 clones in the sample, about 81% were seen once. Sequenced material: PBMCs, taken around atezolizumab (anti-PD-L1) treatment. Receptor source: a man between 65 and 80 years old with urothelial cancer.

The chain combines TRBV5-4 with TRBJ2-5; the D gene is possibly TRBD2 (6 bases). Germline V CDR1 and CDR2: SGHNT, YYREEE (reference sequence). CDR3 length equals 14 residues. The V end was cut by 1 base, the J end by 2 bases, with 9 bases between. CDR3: CASSLYAGQETQYF. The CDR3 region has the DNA TGTGCCAGCAGCTTGTATGCGGGGCAAGAGACCCAGTACTTC.

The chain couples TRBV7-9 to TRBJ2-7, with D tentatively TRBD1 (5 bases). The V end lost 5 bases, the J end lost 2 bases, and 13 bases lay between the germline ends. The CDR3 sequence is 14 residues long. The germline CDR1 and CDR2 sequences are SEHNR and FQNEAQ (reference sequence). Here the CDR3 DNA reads TGTGCCAGCAGCCTTCGAGGACAAGCCTACGAGCAGTACTTC. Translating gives CASSLRGQAYEQYF.

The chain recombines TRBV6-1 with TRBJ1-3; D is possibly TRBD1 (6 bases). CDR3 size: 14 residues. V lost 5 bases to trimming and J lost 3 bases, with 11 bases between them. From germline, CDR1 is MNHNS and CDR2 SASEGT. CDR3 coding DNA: TGTGCCAGCAGTCTGGGGGCTCGTGGAAACACCATATATTTT. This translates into CASSLGARGNTIYF.

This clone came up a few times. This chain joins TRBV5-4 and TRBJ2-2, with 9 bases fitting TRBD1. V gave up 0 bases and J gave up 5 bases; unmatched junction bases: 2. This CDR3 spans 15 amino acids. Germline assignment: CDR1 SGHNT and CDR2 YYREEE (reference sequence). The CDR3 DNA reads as TGTGCCAGCAGCTTGGTGACAGGGGGGACCGGGGAGCTGTTTTTT. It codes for CASSLVTGGTGELFF.

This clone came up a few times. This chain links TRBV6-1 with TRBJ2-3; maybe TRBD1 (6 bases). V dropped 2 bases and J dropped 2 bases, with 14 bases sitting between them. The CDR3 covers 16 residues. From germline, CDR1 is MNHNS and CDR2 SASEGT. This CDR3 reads CASSESGVTVTDTQYF. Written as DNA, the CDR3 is TGTGCCAGCAGTGAATCAGGGGTCACAGTCACAGATACGCAGTATTTT.

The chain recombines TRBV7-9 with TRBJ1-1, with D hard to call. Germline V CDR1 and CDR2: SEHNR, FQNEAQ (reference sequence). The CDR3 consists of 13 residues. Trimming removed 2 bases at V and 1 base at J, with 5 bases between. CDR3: CASSLSGNTEAFF. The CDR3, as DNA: TGTGCCAGCAGCTTAAGCGGGAACACTGAAGCTTTCTTT.

CDR3 region: CASSTRGSSYNEQFF. CDR3 DNA sequence: TGTGCCAGCAGCACCAGGGGGAGCTCCTACAATGAGCAGTTCTTC. The V gene is TRBV7-3, the J gene TRBJ2-1, with 7 bases that match TRBD1. The CDR3 length is 15 residues. The V segment lost 5 bases and the J segment 0 bases; nucleotides outside the gene matches: 4. Germline V gene sequence: CDR1 SGHTA, CDR2 FQGTGA.

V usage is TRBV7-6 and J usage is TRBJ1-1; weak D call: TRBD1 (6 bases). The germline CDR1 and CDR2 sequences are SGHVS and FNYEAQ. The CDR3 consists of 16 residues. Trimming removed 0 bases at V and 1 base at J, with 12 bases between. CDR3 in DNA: TGTGCCAGCAGCTTAGCCCCAGGACAGACGAACACTGAAGCTTTCTTT. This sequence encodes CASSLAPGQTNTEAFF.